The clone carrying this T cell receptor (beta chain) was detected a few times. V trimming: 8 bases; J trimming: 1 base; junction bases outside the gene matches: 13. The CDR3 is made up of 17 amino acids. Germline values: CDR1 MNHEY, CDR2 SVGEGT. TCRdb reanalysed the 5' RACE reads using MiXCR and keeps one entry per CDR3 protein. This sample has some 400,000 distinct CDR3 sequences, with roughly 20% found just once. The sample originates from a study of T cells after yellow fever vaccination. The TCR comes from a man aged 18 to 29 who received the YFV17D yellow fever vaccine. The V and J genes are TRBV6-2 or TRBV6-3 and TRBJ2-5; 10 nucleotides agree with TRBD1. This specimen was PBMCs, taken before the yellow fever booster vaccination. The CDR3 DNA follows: TGTGCCAGCGAACCGGGACAGGGGCGTCGTTTCCAAGAGACCCAGTACTTC. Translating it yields CASEPGQGRRFQETQYF.